The 15 T cell receptor beta chains presented below share a single source sample, sequenced in a study of PD-1 blockade in classical Hodgkin lymphoma (dated by TCRdb to the early 2020s). Per the publication, the time point label means: cycle 1 day 1 (C1D1), immediately before nivolumab initiation. Every trial patient had relapsed following autologous stem cell transplantation, and prior brentuximab vedotin exposure was what differed among cohorts A, B and C. Libraries were made using the immunoSEQ multiplex PCR assay. TCRdb took this table from immuneACCESS and kept in-frame rearrangements with V and J called. Such tables lack part of the clones; where checked against another copy, unresolved V genes explain under half of the gap, and the rest is unexplained. This sample has tens of thousands of clones in its table, and 90% to 95% of those were observed once. Of the sample, more than 6.5% is held by the ten largest clones.

This sample comprised peripheral blood mononuclear cells (PBMCs), obtained at baseline. These receptors were collected from a human donor with classical Hodgkin lymphoma.

CDR3 amino acids: CASSYSTSIGYTF. In DNA form, the CDR3 reads TGTGCCAGCAGTTACTCCACCTCGATAGGCTACACCTTC. The genes are TRBV6-5 and TRBJ1-2; D is undetermined. The CDR3 contains 13 residues. The ends were cut back, 0 bases at V and 8 bases at J, with 10 bases in the middle. CDR1 is MNHEY and CDR2 is SVGAGI in the germline V gene.

The rearrangement links TRBV7-6 to TRBJ2-3; the D call may be TRBD1 or TRBD2 (5 bases each). CDR1 SGHVS and CDR2 FNYEAQ come from the germline V gene. V lost 0 bases and J lost 2, with 6 bases in between. The CDR3 spans 14 residues. The CDR3 sequence: CASSLAGPTDTQYF. The CDR3 DNA sequence: TGTGCCAGCAGCTTAGCGGGACCCACAGATACGCAGTATTTT.

The J gene is TRBJ1-2, the V gene TRBV6-5; D is uncertain. CDR3 size: 10 residues. The germline CDR1 and CDR2 sequences are MNHEY and SVGAGI. V lost 11 bases, J lost 4 bases, and 8 bases lay in between. CDR3 residues: CAADGYGYTF. For the CDR3, the DNA is TGTGCCGCCGACGGCTATGGCTACACCTTC.

This chain joins TRBV5-4 and TRBJ2-1; 9 bases are a match to TRBD1. V was clipped by 4 bases and J by 8 bases; unmatched bases: 10. The CDR3 loop spans 15 amino acids. The germline CDR1 and CDR2 sequences are SGHNT and YYREEE (reference sequence). DNA for the CDR3: TGTGCCAGCAGCGCCGGGACAGGGAGGTCTGATGAGCAGTTCTTC. Protein sequence: CASSAGTGRSDEQFF.

The rearrangement joins TRBV29-1 to TRBJ1-3; D gene unclear. Germline V gives CDR1 SQVTM, CDR2 ANQGSEA. This CDR3 spans 19 amino acids. V lost 4 bases and J lost 1, with 26 bases in between. The CDR3 sequence: CSVVGSPDGAQSSGNTIYF. CDR3 coding DNA: TGCAGCGTTGTCGGATCGCCGGACGGCGCTCAAAGTTCTGGAAACACCATATATTTT.

The chain combines TRBV9 with TRBJ2-7, with D hard to call. Deletions cut 0 bases from V and 2 bases from J, with 12 bases between. This CDR3 is built from 15 residues. Germline assignment: CDR1 SGDLS and CDR2 YYNGEE. The CDR3 reads CASSVGPRTTYEQYF. DNA of the CDR3: TGTGCCAGCAGCGTAGGTCCGAGGACCACCTACGAGCAGTACTTC.

The table lists this clone with a few counts. CDR3 DNA: TGTGCCAGCAGTTATACGCGGGATACGCAGTATTTT. Translating gives CASSYTRDTQYF. J is TRBJ2-3 and V is TRBV6-6; D gene unclear. The CDR3 sequence is 12 residues long. Trimming removed 3 bases at V and 6 bases at J, with 7 bases between. Germline V gene data show CDR1 as MNHNY and CDR2 as SVGAGI (reference sequence).

The chain is built from TRBV7-2 and TRBJ1-2; D remains unclear. The ends were cut back, 4 bases at V and 0 bases at J, with 9 bases in the middle. Germline V CDR1 and CDR2: SGHTA, FQGNSA. This CDR3 is built from 14 residues. CDR3 loop: CASSSTPSNYGYTF. As DNA, the CDR3 is TGTGCCAGCAGCTCCACCCCTTCTAACTATGGCTACACCTTC.

This chain uses TRBV2 with TRBJ1-3; D gene uncertain. V dropped 2 bases and J dropped 0 bases, with 8 bases sitting between them. The CDR3 is 15 residues long. From germline, CDR1 is SNHLY and CDR2 FYNNEI. CDR3 region: CASSELGDSGNTIYF. CDR3 DNA: TGTGCCAGCAGTGAACTCGGCGACTCTGGAAACACCATATATTTT.

The gene calls are TRBV5-6 and TRBJ2-5; no clear D gene. V was pared by 2 bases and J by 5 bases, with 4 bases between. CDR1 SGHDT and CDR2 YYEEEE come from the germline V gene. This CDR3 is 11 amino acids long. The DNA of the CDR3 is TGTGCCAGCAGCTTCAGGGAGACCCAGTACTTC. Amino acids: CASSFRETQYF.

The rearrangement joins TRBV30 to TRBJ2-1; no definite D call. This CDR3 spans 15 amino acids. With 1 base removed from V and 0 bases from J, the gap between germline ends came to 10 bases. Germline V gives CDR1 GTSNPN, CDR2 SVGIG (reference sequence). The CDR3 loop reads CAWSGQTRSYNEQFF. DNA of the CDR3: TGTGCCTGGAGTGGGCAAACCCGCTCCTACAATGAGCAGTTCTTC.

The rearrangement links TRBV6-6 to TRBJ1-2; 7 nucleotides match TRBD1. CDR3 length equals 14 residues. With 6 bases clipped from V and 5 bases from J, the junction kept 9 bases outside the gene matches. Germline V lookup: CDR1 MNHNY, CDR2 SVGAGI (reference sequence). This CDR3 reads CASRRRTGGYGYTF. DNA of the CDR3: TGTGCCAGCAGGAGACGGACAGGAGGGTATGGCTACACCTTC.

The gene calls are TRBV7-2 and TRBJ1-1; 7 bases align to TRBD1. There are 17 residues in the CDR3. V trimming: 1 base; J trimming: 0 bases; junction bases outside the gene matches: 8. Per germline, CDR1 SGHTA and CDR2 FQGNSA. CDR3 DNA: TGTGCCAGCAGCTTAGGTCTAGGGGGCCCTTTGAACACTGAAGCTTTCTTT. Its translation is CASSLGLGGPLNTEAFF.

V is TRBV19 and J is TRBJ1-5; 7 positions agree with TRBD1. Germline V lookup: CDR1 LNHDA, CDR2 SQIVND (reference sequence). V gave up 4 bases and J gave up 5 bases; unmatched junction bases: 5. This CDR3 is 14 amino acids long. Here the CDR3 reads CASSRDSSYQPQHF. The CDR3 nucleotides read TGTGCCAGTAGTAGGGACAGTTCTTATCAGCCCCAGCATTTT.

V usage is TRBV30 and J usage is TRBJ1-2; D remains ambiguous. The V gene's germline CDR1 is GTSNPN and CDR2 SVGIG (reference sequence). Trimming pared 5 bases from V and 4 bases from J, leaving 8 bases between. The CDR3 covers 11 residues. As DNA, the CDR3 is TGTGCCTGGTTATACAGCTATGGCTACACCTTC. It encodes CAWLYSYGYTF.